This TCR beta chain originates from a study of CD8+CD57+ T cells in acquired aplastic anemia. Whoever was chosen for sequencing had shown CD8+CD57+ cell expansion by flow cytometry. With no exception, the patients had severe acquired aplastic anemia. Per germline, CDR1 SGHDT and CDR2 YYEEEE. Trimming shortened V by 0 bases and J by 4 bases, and 10 bases separated the two germline ends. The CDR3 has 14 residues. At least ten counts were recorded for this clonotype. Its specificity is not known. Findings and limits, study-wide: Comparison of patients with controls identified 25 to 35 shared CD8+ CDR3 sequences.

Genomic DNA, serving as template, underwent TCR beta VDJ and CDR3 profiling. TCRdb processed the reads anew with MiXCR; each CDR3 protein has one entry. The table includes approximately 180,000 distinct CDR3 sequences, around half detected once. Source material: sorted CD4+, CD8+, or CD8+CD57+ T cells (not recorded which) from PBMCs. The rearrangement joins TRBV5-6 to TRBJ1-2, with a weak D call TRBD1 (6 bases). The clonotype was recovered from a human donor with aplastic anemia. The CDR3 here is CASSLERTAYGYTF. In nucleotides, the CDR3 is TGTGCCAGCAGCTTGGAACGGACAGCCTATGGCTACACCTTC.